The 27 T cell receptor beta chains reported below all come from one sample, sequenced in a study of T-cell memory formation after mild COVID-19. MiXCR, applied by TCRdb to the 5' RACE reads, yields one record per CDR3 protein. The sample contains 80,000 to 130,000 distinct CDR3 sequences, 11% of which appear only once. Sequenced sample: PBMCs or a T cell subset sorted from them (not recorded which). The receptors were sampled from a man between 18 and 35 years old who had mild COVID-19 (a few samples of this study predate the infection). Cell type and time point are not known.

This chain uses TRBV4-1 with TRBJ1-4, with D possibly TRBD1 on 5 matching bases. The V gene lost 8 bases and the J gene lost 7 bases, with 11 bases spanning the gap. The CDR3 contains 12 residues. Germline V gives CDR1 MGHRA, CDR2 YSYEKL. CDR3 nucleotide sequence: TGCGCCAGCGGAAGGAGGGGTGAAAAACTGTTTTTT. Protein: CASGRRGEKLFF.

DNA of the CDR3: TGTGCCAGCAGCGTACAGGGGGCCCCTAGCACAGATACGCAGTATTTT. Protein: CASSVQGAPSTDTQYF. The chain carries TRBV9 and TRBJ2-3; 8 positions agree with TRBD1. The V gene end was trimmed by 1 base and the J gene end by 0 bases; junction bases not matched to a gene: 4. CDR1 is SGDLS, CDR2 YYNGEE, per germline. The CDR3 covers 16 residues.

The sample holds a few counts of this clonotype. The rearrangement joins TRBV6-2 or TRBV6-3 to TRBJ1-2, with D possibly being TRBD1 (5 bases). CDR3 length: 13 amino acids. Trimming removed 4 bases at V and 4 bases at J, with 10 bases between. Germline V CDR1 and CDR2: MNHEY, SVGEGT. This CDR3 reads CASSSDTGYGYTF. The CDR3 DNA follows: TGTGCCAGCAGTTCGGACACGGGCTATGGCTACACCTTC.

The rearrangement links TRBV4-3 to TRBJ2-3; 9 nucleotides match TRBD2. Germline-derived CDR1 and CDR2 are LGHNA and YSLEER. V lost 0 bases to trimming and J lost 0 bases; unmatched junction nucleotides: 4. The length of the CDR3 is 17 residues. Here the CDR3 DNA reads TGCGCCAGCAGCCAAGAGGGACTAGCTACCAGCACAGATACGCAGTATTTT. This sequence encodes CASSQEGLATSTDTQYF.

This clonotype was observed a few times. J is TRBJ2-5 and V is TRBV12-3 or TRBV12-4; 8 bases fit TRBD2. This CDR3 spans 16 amino acids. After removal of 6 bases from V and 7 bases from J, the junction contained 16 bases not matched to a gene. CDR3 sequence reads: CASSPGAGGLDGTQYF. The CDR3 DNA follows: TGTGCCAGCAGCCCAGGGGCGGGGGGTCTTGATGGGACCCAGTACTTC.

This clonotype was seen only a few times. The gene calls are TRBV7-9 and TRBJ2-1, with D possibly matching TRBD2 (6 bases). The CDR3 extends over 14 amino acids. V was trimmed by 5 bases and J by 7 bases, leaving 15 bases between them. CDR1 is SEHNR, CDR2 FQNEAQ, per germline (reference sequence). CDR3 DNA: TGTGCCAGCAGCCCGCGGGATCTTGGAAATGAGCAGTTCTTC. It specifies CASSPRDLGNEQFF.

The sample holds one count of this clonotype. This rearrangement joins TRBV4-2 to TRBJ2-5, with 12 bases aligning to TRBD1. Germline CDR1 and CDR2: LGHNA and YNFKEQ. The CDR3 loop spans 16 amino acids. Trimming removed 1 base from V and 5 bases from J; junction bases left unmatched: 5. The CDR3, as DNA: TGTGCCAGCAGCCAAGGGGACAGGGGGCTGGTGGAGACCCAGTACTTC. Encoded protein: CASSQGDRGLVETQYF.

This sequence joins TRBV7-9 and TRBJ2-7; a weak D match, TRBD1 (6 bases). The germline V gene encodes CDR1 SEHNR and CDR2 FQNEAQ (reference sequence). The CDR3 totals 15 residues. The V and J ends lost 5 bases and 3 bases respectively, with 17 bases between them. CDR3 DNA: TGTGCCAGCAGCCCCTCGACAGGAAGTTTCTACGAGCAGTACTTC. Residues: CASSPSTGSFYEQYF.

This clonotype was seen a few times. V and J are TRBV9 and TRBJ2-1; D gene unclear. V was pared by 4 bases and J by 3 bases, with 11 bases between. The CDR3 runs 14 residues. Germline V gene data show CDR1 as SGDLS and CDR2 as YYNGEE. CDR3 coding DNA: TGTGCCAGCAGCACCGGTGGGGACTACAATGAGCAGTTCTTC. Translated, it gives CASSTGGDYNEQFF.

This clonotype was counted only a few times. The rearrangement links TRBV6-5 to TRBJ1-2, with D hard to call. V shed 2 bases and J shed 6 bases, with 13 bases lying between them. The CDR3 has 14 residues. Germline V gives CDR1 MNHEY, CDR2 SVGAGI. CDR3 residues: CASSYAPALDGYTF. For the CDR3, the DNA is TGTGCCAGCAGTTACGCTCCAGCGCTCGATGGCTACACCTTC.

Only a few counts were recorded for this clonotype. V gene TRBV5-1 combines with J gene TRBJ1-1; a weak D match, TRBD1 (5 bases). Germline CDR1 is SGHRS and CDR2 is YFSETQ. The CDR3 has 17 residues. V shed 4 bases and J shed 0 bases, with 19 bases lying between them. CDR3 in amino acids: CASSPARVGRMNTEAFF. In DNA form, the CDR3 reads TGCGCCAGCAGCCCTGCCAGGGTCGGGCGGATGAACACTGAAGCTTTCTTT. The variable domain in full, with the rest retrieved from reference TRBV5-1 and TRBJ1-1, is KAGVTQTPRYLIKTRGQQVTLSCSPISGHRSVSWYQQTPGQGLQFLFEYFSETQRNKGNFPGRFSGRQFSNSRSEMNVSTLELGDSALYLCASSPARVGRMNTEAFFGQGTRLTVV.

V and J are TRBV7-9 and TRBJ1-6; D gene unclear. Germline assignment: CDR1 SEHNR and CDR2 FQNEAQ (reference sequence). The CDR3 sequence is 15 residues long. With 5 bases removed from V and 5 bases from J, the gap between germline ends came to 13 bases. In nucleotides, the CDR3 is TGTGCCAGCAGCGGGTTTGGACGGGATAATTCACCCCTCCACTTT. It encodes CASSGFGRDNSPLHF.

The V call is TRBV4-1, the J call TRBJ1-1, with no clear D. The CDR3 totals 15 residues. Germline V CDR1 and CDR2: MGHRA, YSYEKL. V was cut by 1 base and J by 1 base, with 10 bases left in between. The CDR3 nucleotides are TGCGCCAGCAGCCAAGCACGTAAGGGGAACACTGAAGCTTTCTTT. As protein: CASSQARKGNTEAFF.

This clonotype has more than one count but fewer than ten. This sequence joins TRBV9 and TRBJ2-3; TRBD2 matches 7 bases. V lost 2 bases, J lost 4 bases, and 7 bases stayed unmatched. This CDR3 has 15 residues. Germline CDR1 and CDR2: SGDLS and YYNGEE. CDR3 region: CASSVGGSQADTQYF. In DNA form, the CDR3 reads TGTGCCAGCAGCGTGGGGGGGAGCCAGGCAGATACGCAGTATTTT.

V is TRBV27 and J is TRBJ1-3; D is possibly TRBD1 (5 bases). The CDR3 length is 14 residues. Trimming removed 0 bases from V and 4 bases from J, with 7 bases in between. CDR1 and CDR2 from the germline V gene are MNHEY and SMNVEV (reference sequence). DNA of the CDR3: TGTGCCAGCAGTTTATCCGCAGGGGGAAACACCATATATTTT. Its translation: CASSLSAGGNTIYF.

In its sample, this clonotype was seen a few times. The V call is TRBV24-1, the J call TRBJ2-3, with 9 bases lining up with TRBD1. CDR3 size: 15 residues. CDR1 and CDR2 (germline): KGHDR, SFDVKD. Trimming took 5 bases from V and 2 from J; bases not matched to a gene: 4. As DNA, the CDR3 is TGTGCCACCAGTGGTTGGGACAGGGCCACAGATACGCAGTATTTT. Protein sequence: CATSGWDRATDTQYF.

The chain recombines TRBV12-3 or TRBV12-4 with TRBJ2-1, with no clear D. V lost 5 bases and J lost 6, with 17 bases in between. The CDR3 extends over 15 amino acids. The CDR3 protein is CASSPTGLQGNEQFF. CDR3 sequence (DNA): TGTGCCAGCAGTCCGACTGGCTTACAAGGCAATGAGCAGTTCTTC.

This clonotype appeared a few times. The V call is TRBV19, the J call TRBJ2-7; D is uncertain. Germline-derived CDR1 and CDR2 are LNHDA and SQIVND (reference sequence). The CDR3 has 14 amino acids. V lost 3 bases to trimming and J lost 7 bases, with 16 bases between them. Here the CDR3 reads CASSMASPPDEQYF. In DNA form, the CDR3 reads TGTGCCAGTAGTATGGCCAGTCCCCCGGATGAGCAGTACTTC.

On this clonotype: Sequence at one end of the junction differs from germline and may be a read error. The chain combines TRBV6-5 with TRBJ2-1; the D gene is possibly TRBD2 (6 bases). Germline values: CDR1 MNHEY, CDR2 SVGAGI. This CDR3 spans 14 amino acids. CDR3 sequence (DNA): TGTGCCAGCAGCCCCGGGGGAGCTTACAGTGAGCAGTTCTTC. As protein: CASSPGGAYSEQFF.

The chain has TRBV7-8 and TRBJ2-3; D tentatively fits TRBD1 or TRBD2 (5 bases each). Germline CDR1 and CDR2: SGHVS and FQNEAQ. V was cut by 5 bases and J by 2 bases, with 17 bases left in between. The length of the CDR3 is 16 residues. The DNA for the CDR3 is TGTGCCAGCAGCCACCGGGACGGAGCCTACACAGATACGCAGTATTTT. Protein: CASSHRDGAYTDTQYF.

This chain uses TRBV19 with TRBJ2-1; no firm D call. V was trimmed by 7 bases and J by 7 bases, leaving 14 bases between them. This CDR3 is 13 amino acids long. Germline CDR1 and CDR2: LNHDA and SQIVND (reference sequence). CDR3 amino acids: CASKFGFGNEQFF. CDR3 DNA: TGTGCCAGTAAATTTGGGTTCGGGAATGAGCAGTTCTTC.

The V call is TRBV28, the J call TRBJ2-1; no reliable D call. This CDR3 has 13 amino acids. Trimming shortened V by 3 bases and J by 5 bases, and 8 bases separated the two germline ends. Germline CDR1 reads MDHEN; CDR2 reads SYDVKM. The CDR3 DNA reads TGTGCCAGCAGTTTTCGAGTTGACAATGAGCAGTTCTTC. This sequence encodes CASSFRVDNEQFF.

A few counts support this clonotype. The chain has TRBV4-1 and TRBJ2-1; D is unclear. The CDR3 sequence is 16 residues long. Germline V gene data show CDR1 as MGHRA and CDR2 as YSYEKL. Trimming took off 1 base at V and 3 bases at J, with 13 bases between the two ends. This chain's CDR3 is CASSQAQAPSYNEQFF. The CDR3 nucleotides are TGCGCCAGCAGCCAAGCTCAGGCCCCCAGCTACAATGAGCAGTTCTTC.

This chain uses TRBV7-9 with TRBJ2-5; D is perhaps TRBD1 or TRBD2 (5 bases each). Per the germline V gene, CDR1 is SEHNR and CDR2 is FQNEAQ (reference sequence). The V and J ends lost 5 bases and 7 bases respectively, with 23 bases between them. This CDR3 spans 16 amino acids. The CDR3 sequence: CASSAPLGPKRGTQYF. The CDR3 coding sequence is TGTGCCAGCAGCGCCCCTTTGGGACCAAAAAGGGGGACCCAGTACTTC. The whole variable domain, remainder taken from reference TRBV7-9 and TRBJ2-5, is DTGVSQNPRHKITKRGQNVTFRCDPISEHNRLYWYRQTLGQGPEFLTYFQNEAQLEKSRLLSDRFSAERPKGSFSTLEIQRTEQGDSAMYLCASSAPLGPKRGTQYFGPGTRLLVL.

The CDR3 DNA is TGTGCCAGTAGTATAGAGGGGCAGACAAACTATGGCTACACCTTC. Protein: CASSIEGQTNYGYTF. V gene TRBV19 combines with J gene TRBJ1-2; weak D call: TRBD1 (5 bases). V was pared by 0 bases and J by 2 bases, with 10 bases between. This CDR3 region has 15 residues. CDR1 is LNHDA and CDR2 is SQIVND in the germline V gene (reference sequence).

This clonotype was detected many times. The chain has TRBV12-3 or TRBV12-4 and TRBJ2-1, with D tentatively TRBD2 (5 bases). The CDR3 runs 11 residues. Trimming removed 7 bases from V and 6 bases from J, with 7 bases in between. CDR3 sequence reads: CASTRGNEQFF. The CDR3 DNA reads TGTGCCAGCACCCGGGGCAATGAGCAGTTCTTC.

A few counts support this clonotype. The chain employs TRBV7-9 and TRBJ2-2; 9 nucleotides agree with TRBD1. Per germline, CDR1 SEHNR and CDR2 FQNEAQ (reference sequence). The ends lost 7 bases at V and 5 bases at J; junction bases unmatched: 5. The CDR3 contains 14 residues. DNA for the CDR3: TGTGCCAGCACCCGGACAGGGGTAACCGGGGAGCTGTTTTTT. Its protein product is CASTRTGVTGELFF.